The sequence of this TCR beta chain was determined in a study of blood T cell repertoires in COVID-19. Across the study: Collection of acute and convalescent COVID-19 samples took place in the United States, Italy and Spain. PBMCs, B-cell-depleted T cells, or T cells provided the cDNA or gDNA that made up the material.

CDR3 length: 18 residues. Trimming removed 0 bases from V and 1 base from J; junction bases left unmatched: 9. Germline CDR1 MGHRA, CDR2 YSYEKL. It was during active infection that Seattle patients were enrolled and then longitudinally followed. This clone was seen a handful of times. In the authors' workflow: Amplification of reference gene primers provided the estimated nucleated cell counts. Data came from immunoSEQ multiplex PCR; TCRdb stores just in-frame clones and leaves some out. The V and J calls and clone size come from that table; D and trimming were worked out from the DNA. The sample contains about 350,000 clones, more than 70% of which appear only once.

This TCR derives from a woman between 55 and 75 years old with COVID-19, enrolled during active disease. Sequencing was done on a sample of peripheral blood. J is TRBJ1-1 and V is TRBV4-1; 9 positions agree with TRBD1. CDR3 nucleotide sequence: TGCGCCAGCAGCCAAGATTACGGGGACAGGGTCAGGAACACTGAAGCTTTCTTT. It translates to CASSQDYGDRVRNTEAFF.